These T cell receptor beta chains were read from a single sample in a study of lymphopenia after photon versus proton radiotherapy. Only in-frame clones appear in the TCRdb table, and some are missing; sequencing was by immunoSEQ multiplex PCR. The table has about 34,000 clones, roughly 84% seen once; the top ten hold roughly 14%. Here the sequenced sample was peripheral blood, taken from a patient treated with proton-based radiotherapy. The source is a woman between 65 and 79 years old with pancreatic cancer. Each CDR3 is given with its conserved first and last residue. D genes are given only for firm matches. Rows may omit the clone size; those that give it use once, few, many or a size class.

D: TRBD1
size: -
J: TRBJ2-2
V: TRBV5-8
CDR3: CASSLGGTDWAGELFF
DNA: TGTGCCAGCAGCTTAGGTGGGACAGATTGGGCCGGGGAGCTGTTTTTT

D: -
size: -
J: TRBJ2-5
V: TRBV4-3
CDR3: CASSQAIARQETQYF
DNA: TGCGCCAGCAGCCAAGCGATAGCGCGTCAAGAGACCCAGTACTTC

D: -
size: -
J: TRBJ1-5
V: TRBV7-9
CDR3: CASSPNSNQPQHF
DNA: TGTGCCAGCAGCCCCAATAGCAATCAGCCCCAGCATTTT

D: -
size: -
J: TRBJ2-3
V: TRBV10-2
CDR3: CASGTGFRTDTQYF
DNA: TGCGCCAGCGGGACTGGTTTCCGCACAGATACGCAGTATTTT

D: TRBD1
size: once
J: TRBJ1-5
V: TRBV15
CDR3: CATSSLLGTGTQPQHF
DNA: TGTGCCACCAGCAGCCTTTTGGGGACAGGTACGCAGCCCCAGCATTTT

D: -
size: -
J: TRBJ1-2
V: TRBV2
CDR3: CASKTSGLTYGYTF
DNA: TGTGCCAGCAAAACTTCAGGGTTGACCTATGGCTACACCTTC

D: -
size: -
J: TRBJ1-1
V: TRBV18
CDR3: CASSSSTGTANTEAFF
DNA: TGTGCCAGCTCAAGTTCTACCGGGACGGCTAACACTGAAGCTTTCTTT

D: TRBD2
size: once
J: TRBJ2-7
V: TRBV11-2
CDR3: CASSWGGRGTYEQYF
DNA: TGTGCCAGCAGCTGGGGAGGGCGGGGAACCTACGAGCAGTACTTC

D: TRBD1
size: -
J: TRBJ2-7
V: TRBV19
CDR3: CASSRERPGQGSNEQYF
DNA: TGTGCCAGTAGTAGAGAGAGACCGGGACAGGGAAGTAACGAGCAGTACTTC

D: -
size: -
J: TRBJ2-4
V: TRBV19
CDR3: CASSTGKAKNIQYF
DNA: TGTGCCAGTAGTACCGGGAAAGCCAAAAACATTCAGTACTTC

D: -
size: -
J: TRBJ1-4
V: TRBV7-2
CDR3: CASSLNAGNIQLFF
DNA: TGTGCCAGCAGCTTAAATGCAGGGAACATTCAGCTGTTTTTT

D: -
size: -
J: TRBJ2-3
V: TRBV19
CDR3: CASSIKVGVGTDTQYF
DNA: TGTGCCAGTAGTATTAAGGTGGGGGTAGGCACAGATACGCAGTATTTT

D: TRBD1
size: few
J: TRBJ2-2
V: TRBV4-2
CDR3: CASSPAKGTGNTGELFF
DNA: TGTGCCAGCAGCCCCGCCAAGGGGACAGGGAACACCGGGGAGCTGTTTTTT

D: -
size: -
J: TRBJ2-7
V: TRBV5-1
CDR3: CASRKSDNGYEQYF
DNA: TGCGCCAGCAGAAAGTCGGACAATGGGTACGAGCAGTACTTC

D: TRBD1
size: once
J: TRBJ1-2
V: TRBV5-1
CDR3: CASSDGTGPQRF
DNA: TGCGCCAGCAGCGATGGGACAGGCCCACAGAGGTTC

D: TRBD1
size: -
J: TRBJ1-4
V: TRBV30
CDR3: CAWSVRDRDEKLFF
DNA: TGTGCCTGGAGTGTCCGGGACAGAGATGAAAAACTGTTTTTT

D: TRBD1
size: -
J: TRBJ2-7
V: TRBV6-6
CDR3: CASSRGGQGAYEQYF
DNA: TGTGCCAGCAGCCGAGGCGGACAGGGGGCCTACGAGCAGTACTTC

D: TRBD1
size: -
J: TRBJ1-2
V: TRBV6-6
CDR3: CASSPKGQGYGYTF
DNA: TGTGCCAGCAGTCCCAAGGGACAGGGATATGGCTACACCTTC

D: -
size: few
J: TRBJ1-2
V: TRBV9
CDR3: CASSVRQNLVYGYTF
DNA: TGTGCCAGCAGCGTAAGGCAGAACTTAGTCTATGGCTACACCTTC

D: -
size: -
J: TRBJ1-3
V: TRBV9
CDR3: CASSPTLWNTIYF
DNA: TGTGCCAGCAGCCCGACCCTCTGGAACACCATATATTTT

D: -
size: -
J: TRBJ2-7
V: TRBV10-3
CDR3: CAISGGDSYEQYF
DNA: TGTGCCATCAGTGGTGGGGACTCCTACGAGCAGTACTTC

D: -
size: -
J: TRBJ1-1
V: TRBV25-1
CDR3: CASSEFRSNTEAFF
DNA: TGTGCCAGCAGTGAATTCAGGTCGAACACTGAAGCTTTCTTT

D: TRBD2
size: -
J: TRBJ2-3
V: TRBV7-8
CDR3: CASSFSGRADTQYF
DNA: TGTGCCAGCAGCTTTAGCGGGAGGGCAGATACGCAGTATTTT

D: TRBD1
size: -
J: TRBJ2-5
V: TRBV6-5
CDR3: CASSYRQGLKTQYF
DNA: TGTGCCAGCAGTTACAGACAGGGGTTAAAGACCCAGTACTTC

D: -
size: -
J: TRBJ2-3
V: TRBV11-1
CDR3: CASSPFRGYGTDTQYF
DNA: TGTGCCAGCAGCCCCTTTAGGGGCTATGGCACAGATACGCAGTATTTT

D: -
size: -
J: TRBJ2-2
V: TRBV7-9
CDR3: CASSLDAGTNTGELFF
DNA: TGTGCCAGCAGCTTAGACGCGGGGACGAACACCGGGGAGCTGTTTTTT

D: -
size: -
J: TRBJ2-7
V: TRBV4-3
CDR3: CASSQDRRITYYEQYF
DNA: TGCGCCAGCAGCCAAGATCGGAGGATTACTTACTACGAGCAGTACTTC

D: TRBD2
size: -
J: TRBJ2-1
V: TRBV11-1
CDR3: CASSPGGASGLPEQFF
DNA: TGTGCCAGCAGCCCCGGCGGTGCTAGCGGCCTCCCTGAGCAGTTCTTC

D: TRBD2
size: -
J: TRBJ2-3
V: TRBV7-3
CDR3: CASSLEAGVLVGRADTQYF
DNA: TGTGCCAGCAGCTTAGAAGCGGGAGTATTGGTTGGAAGGGCAGATACGCAGTATTTT

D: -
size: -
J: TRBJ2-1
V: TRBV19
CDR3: CASTGPRGIEQFF
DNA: TGTGCCAGTACTGGACCGAGGGGTATTGAGCAGTTCTTC

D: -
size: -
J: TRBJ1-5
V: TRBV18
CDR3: CASSSGAGEQPQHF
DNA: TGTGCCAGCTCTTCAGGTGCAGGGGAACAGCCCCAGCATTTT

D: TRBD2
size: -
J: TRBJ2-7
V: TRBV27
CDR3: CASRATSGDSYEQYF
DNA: TGTGCCAGCAGGGCGACTAGCGGGGACTCCTACGAGCAGTACTTC

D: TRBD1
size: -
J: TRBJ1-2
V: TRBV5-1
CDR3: CASSTNPTGGRYGYTF
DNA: TGCGCCAGCAGCACAAACCCGACAGGGGGCCGGTATGGCTACACCTTC

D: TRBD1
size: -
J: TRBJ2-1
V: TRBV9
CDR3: CASSDGTGYYNEQFF
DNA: TGTGCCAGCAGCGACGGGACAGGGTACTACAATGAGCAGTTCTTC

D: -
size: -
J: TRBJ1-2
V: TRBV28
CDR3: CASRFSAFNYGYTF
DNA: TGTGCCAGCAGGTTCTCGGCGTTTAACTATGGCTACACCTTC

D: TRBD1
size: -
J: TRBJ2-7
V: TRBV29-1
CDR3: CSVAPSGTGSSYEQYF
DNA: TGCAGCGTTGCGCCCTCCGGGACAGGGAGCTCCTACGAGCAGTACTTC

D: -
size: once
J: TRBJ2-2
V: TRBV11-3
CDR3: CASSPTGGRELFF
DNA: TGTGCCAGCAGCCCCACCGGGGGCCGGGAGCTGTTTTTT

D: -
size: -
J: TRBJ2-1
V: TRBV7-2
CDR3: CASSLGEVYNEQFF
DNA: TGTGCCAGCAGCTTAGGGGAGGTATACAATGAGCAGTTCTTC

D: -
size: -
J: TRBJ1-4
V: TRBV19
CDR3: CASSISDGRNEKLFF
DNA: TGTGCCAGTAGTATTTCTGACGGGAGGAATGAAAAACTGTTTTTT

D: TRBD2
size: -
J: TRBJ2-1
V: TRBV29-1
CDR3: CSVRRGLAGDEQFF
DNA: TGCAGCGTTCGAAGGGGCCTAGCGGGAGATGAGCAGTTCTTC

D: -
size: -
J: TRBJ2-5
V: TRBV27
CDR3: CASSSIQQETQYF
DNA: TGTGCCAGCAGTTCTATACAACAAGAGACCCAGTACTTC

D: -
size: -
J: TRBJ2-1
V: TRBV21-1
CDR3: CASSSYSSPFNNEQFF
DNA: TGTGCCAGCAGCTCTTACTCGTCACCATTCAACAATGAGCAGTTCTTC

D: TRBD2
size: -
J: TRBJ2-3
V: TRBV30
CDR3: CAWIKRRTSVVTDTQYF
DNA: TGTGCCTGGATTAAGAGAAGGACTAGCGTGGTCACAGATACGCAGTATTTT

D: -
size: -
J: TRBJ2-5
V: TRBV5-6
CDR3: CASSGNLFQETQYF
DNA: TGTGCCAGCAGCGGAAATCTGTTTCAAGAGACCCAGTACTTC

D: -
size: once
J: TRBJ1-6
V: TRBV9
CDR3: CASSPWDTNNSPLHF
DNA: TGTGCCAGCAGCCCCTGGGATACGAATAATTCACCCCTCCACTTT

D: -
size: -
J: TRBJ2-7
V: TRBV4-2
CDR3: CASSQDSYEQYF
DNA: TGTGCCAGCAGCCAAGACTCCTACGAGCAGTACTTC

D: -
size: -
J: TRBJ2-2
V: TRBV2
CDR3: CASRSNANTGELFF
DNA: TGTGCCAGCAGGTCGAACGCGAACACCGGGGAGCTGTTTTTT

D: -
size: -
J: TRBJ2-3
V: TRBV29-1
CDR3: CSVDVLASHPDTQYF
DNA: TGCAGCGTTGACGTTCTGGCCTCTCATCCAGATACGCAGTATTTT

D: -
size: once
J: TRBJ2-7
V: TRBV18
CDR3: CASSPEQGSSYEQYF
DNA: TGTGCCAGCTCACCAGAGCAGGGGAGTTCCTACGAGCAGTACTTC

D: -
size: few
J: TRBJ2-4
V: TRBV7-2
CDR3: CASSLERQGGIQYF
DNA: TGTGCCAGCAGCTTAGAACGGCAGGGTGGCATTCAGTACTTC

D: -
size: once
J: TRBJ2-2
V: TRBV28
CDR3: CASSLMYQGRYTGELFF
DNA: TGTGCCAGCAGTTTAATGTACCAGGGCAGATACACCGGGGAGCTGTTTTTT

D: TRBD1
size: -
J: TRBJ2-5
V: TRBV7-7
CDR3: CASSLTPQGAGETQYF
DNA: TGTGCTAGCAGCCTCACCCCACAGGGGGCGGGAGAGACCCAGTACTTC

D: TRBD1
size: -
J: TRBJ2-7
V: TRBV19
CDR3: CASSDRGFEQYF
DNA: TGTGCCAGTAGCGACAGGGGCTTTGAGCAGTACTTC

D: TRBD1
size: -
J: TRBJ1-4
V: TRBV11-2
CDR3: CASTKGGTGVDEKLFF
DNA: TGTGCCAGCACCAAAGGGGGGACAGGGGTCGATGAAAAACTGTTTTTT

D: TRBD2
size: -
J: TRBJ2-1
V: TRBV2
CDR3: CASSDFLGASGRRSSYNEQFF
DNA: TGTGCCAGCAGTGATTTCCTAGGGGCTAGCGGGAGGCGTAGCTCCTACAATGAGCAGTTCTTC

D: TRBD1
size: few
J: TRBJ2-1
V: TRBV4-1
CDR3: CASSQSWDRGNNEQFF
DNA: TGCGCCAGCAGCCAATCGTGGGACAGGGGGAATAATGAGCAGTTCTTC